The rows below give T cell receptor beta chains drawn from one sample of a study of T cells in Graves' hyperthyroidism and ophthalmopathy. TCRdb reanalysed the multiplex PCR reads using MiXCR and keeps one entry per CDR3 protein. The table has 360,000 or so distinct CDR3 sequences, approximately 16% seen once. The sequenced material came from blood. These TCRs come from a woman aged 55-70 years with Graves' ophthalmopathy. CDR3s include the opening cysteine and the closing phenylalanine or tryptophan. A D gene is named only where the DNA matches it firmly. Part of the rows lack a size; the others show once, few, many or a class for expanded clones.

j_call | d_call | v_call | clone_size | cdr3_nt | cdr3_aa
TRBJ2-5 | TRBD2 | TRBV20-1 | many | TGCAGTGTTCGGCTAGCGCGTCCTTCGGGGGGGGAGACCCAGTACTTC | CSVRLARPSGGETQYF
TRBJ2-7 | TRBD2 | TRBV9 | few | TGTGCCAGCAGCGTGACGGCTAGCGGGAACTACTACGAGCAGTACTTC | CASSVTASGNYYEQYF
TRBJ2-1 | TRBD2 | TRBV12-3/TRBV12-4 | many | TGTGCCAGCAGTTTAAGGTTGACTAGCGGGAGGGGGACCTACAATGAGCAGTTCTTC | CASSLRLTSGRGTYNEQFF
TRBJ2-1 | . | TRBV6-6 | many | TGTGCCAGCAGTTACTCTGGGTCGAACAATGAGCAGTTCTTC | CASSYSGSNNEQFF
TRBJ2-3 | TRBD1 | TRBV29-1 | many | TGCAGCGTTGAGGGGACAGGGCTCACAGATACGCAGTATTTT | CSVEGTGLTDTQYF
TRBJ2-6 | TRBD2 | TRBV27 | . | TGTGCCAGCAGTTCAAGACTAGCGGGAGGCCACTCTGGGGCCAACGTCCTGACTTTC | CASSSRLAGGHSGANVLTF
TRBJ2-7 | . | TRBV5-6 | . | TGTGCCAGCAGCGTCTTGGGGGTGGGGCAGTACTTC | CASSVLGVGQYF
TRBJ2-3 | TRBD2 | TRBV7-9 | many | TGTGCCAGCAGCTTACCGGGAGGGCTCACAGATACGCAGTATTTT | CASSLPGGLTDTQYF
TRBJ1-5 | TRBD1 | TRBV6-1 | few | TGTGCCAGCAGCGGGACAGGGCCCAATCAGCCCCAGCATTTT | CASSGTGPNQPQHF
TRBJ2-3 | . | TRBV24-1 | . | TGTGCCACCACCGGTGGACCCACAGATACGCGGTATTTT | CATTGGPTDTRYF
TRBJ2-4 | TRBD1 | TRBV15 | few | TGTGCCACCAGCAGAGGGGACAGTCTAGCCAAAAACATTCAGTACTTC | CATSRGDSLAKNIQYF
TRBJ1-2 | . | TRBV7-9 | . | TGTGCCAGCAGGCCAAGCGGGGAGCCCATGGTAGGCTACACCTTC | CASRPSGEPMVGYTF
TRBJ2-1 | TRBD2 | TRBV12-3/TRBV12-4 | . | TGTGCCAGCAGACCGAGCGGGAGCGATGATGAGCAGTTCTTC | CASRPSGSDDEQFF
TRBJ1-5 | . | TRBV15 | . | TGTGCCACCAGCAGAGAGAGCTTTAATGGGCCCCAGCATTTT | CATSRESFNGPQHF
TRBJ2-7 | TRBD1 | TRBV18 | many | TGTGCCAGCTCACCCCCGGGACAGGGATCCTACGAGCAGTACTTC | CASSPPGQGSYEQYF
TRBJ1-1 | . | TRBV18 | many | TGTGCCAGCTCACCACACAGCAACACTGAAGCTTTCTTT | CASSPHSNTEAFF
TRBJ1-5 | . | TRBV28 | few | TGTGCCAGCAGTTTTTATGGGCCAGGGGAGAATCAGCCCCAGCATTTT | CASSFYGPGENQPQHF
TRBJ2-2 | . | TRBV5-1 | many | TGCGCCAGCAGCCGAAGCGGGTCCTACACCGGGGAGCTGTTTTTT | CASSRSGSYTGELFF
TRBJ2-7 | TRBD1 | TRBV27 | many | TGTGCCAGCAGTAAGGGGACAGGGCACGACGAGCAGTACTTC | CASSKGTGHDEQYF
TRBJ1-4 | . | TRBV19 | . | TGTGCCAGTAGCACCGGAAGGACGGATAATGAAAAACTGTTTTTT | CASSTGRTDNEKLFF
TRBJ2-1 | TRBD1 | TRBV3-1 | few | TGTGCCAGCAGCTCTGGAATGACAGGGGGCTGGGATGAGCAGTTCTTC | CASSSGMTGGWDEQFF
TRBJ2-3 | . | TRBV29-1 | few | TGCAGCGTTGATAAGCTAGCAGCAGATACGCAGTATTTT | CSVDKLAADTQYF
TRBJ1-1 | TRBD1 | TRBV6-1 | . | TGTGCCAGCAGGCCAGGGGGGATGGTGGCAGCTTTCTTT | CASRPGGMVAAFF
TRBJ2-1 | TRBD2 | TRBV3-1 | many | TGTGCCAGCAGCGCGGCTAGCGGGGGGTATGAGCAGTTCTTC | CASSAASGGYEQFF
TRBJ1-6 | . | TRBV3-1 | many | TGTGCCAGCAGCCTCGGATCGGGGTCCATGGGTTCACCCCTCCACTTT | CASSLGSGSMGSPLHF
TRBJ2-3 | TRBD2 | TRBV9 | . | TGTGCCAGCAGCCCCCTCTCGGCGGGGGCAGATACGCAGTATTTT | CASSPLSAGADTQYF